This is a list of T cell receptor beta chains from one sample in a study of blood T cell repertoires in COVID-19. TCRdb's copy holds only in-frame clones and misses some; the assay was immunoSEQ multiplex PCR. The repertoire holds 9,500 to 15,000 clones, with around 90% as singletons. The sample consisted of peripheral blood. The receptors stem from a woman between 65 and 79 years old with active COVID-19. CDR3s include the opening cysteine and the closing phenylalanine or tryptophan. A D gene is named only where the DNA matches it firmly. Expanded clones get a size class; other rows say once, few or many, or leave the size out.

TRBD1,NA,TRBV29-1,TRBJ1-1,CSGAGGYTEAFF,TGCAGCGGGGCAGGGGGCTACACTGAAGCTTTCTTT
NA,NA,TRBV7-9,TRBJ2-7,CASSLPGKYEQYF,TGTGCCAGCAGCTTACCAGGGAAATACGAGCAGTACTTC
NA,few,TRBV7-9,TRBJ1-2,CASTLEENYGYTF,TGTGCCAGCACCCTTGAGGAGAACTATGGCTACACCTTC
NA,NA,TRBV5-1,TRBJ2-3,CASSLGQQISTDTQYF,TGCGCCAGCAGCTTGGGGCAACAAATTAGCACAGATACGCAGTATTTT
NA,NA,TRBV19,TRBJ1-1,CASSIDRNTEAFF,TGTGCCAGTAGTATCGACAGGAACACTGAAGCTTTCTTT
NA,NA,TRBV20-1,TRBJ2-7,CSASKVGAYEQYF,TGCAGTGCTAGTAAAGTGGGAGCCTACGAGCAGTACTTC
TRBD1,once,TRBV11-3,TRBJ2-7,CASSKGQGRGYEQYF,TGTGCCAGCAGCAAAGGACAGGGTCGGGGTTACGAGCAGTACTTC
NA,once,TRBV3-1/TRBV3-2,TRBJ1-5,CASSQGAGNNQPQHF,TGTGCCAGCAGCCAAGGTGCGGGGAACAATCAGCCCCAGCATTTT
TRBD2,NA,TRBV7-2,TRBJ2-2,CASSRSGRYTGELFF,TGTGCCAGCAGCCGTAGCGGGAGGTACACCGGGGAGCTGTTTTTT
TRBD2,once,TRBV27,TRBJ2-2,CASSWREGSGELFF,TGTGCCAGCAGTTGGCGGGAGGGATCCGGGGAGCTGTTTTTT
NA,NA,TRBV18,TRBJ2-7,CASSRSGGLSYEQYF,TGTGCCAGCTCACGTTCAGGAGGGCTCTCCTACGAGCAGTACTTC
TRBD2,NA,TRBV27,TRBJ2-7,CASSPLAGGSYEQYF,TGTGCCAGCAGTCCGCTAGCGGGAGGATCCTACGAGCAGTACTTC
NA,NA,TRBV6-6,TRBJ2-5,CASSYLSTSKVETQYF,TGTGCCAGCAGTTACTTATCGACTAGTAAGGTGGAGACCCAGTACTTC
NA,NA,TRBV10-3,TRBJ1-1,CAISESGEYTEAFF,TGTGCCATCAGTGAGTCCGGTGAGTACACTGAAGCTTTCTTT
TRBD2,NA,TRBV6-2/TRBV6-3,TRBJ2-3,CASSYQSGLAGDTQYF,TGTGCCAGCAGTTATCAGTCCGGACTAGCGGGGGATACGCAGTATTTT
NA,once,TRBV7-2,TRBJ1-3,CASSSRVPSSGNTIYF,TGTGCCAGCAGCTCCCGGGTCCCGAGCTCTGGAAACACCATATATTTT